These 29 T cell receptor beta chains originate from one sample sequenced in a study of T-cell memory formation after mild COVID-19. TCRdb called the 5' RACE reads again in MiXCR, with one record for every CDR3 protein. The repertoire holds about 300,000 distinct CDR3 sequences, with roughly a fifth as singletons. Sequenced: PBMCs or a T cell subset sorted from them (not recorded which). These receptors all stem from a man aged 18 to 30 who had mild COVID-19 (a few samples of this study predate the infection). Cell type and time point are not known.

The sample holds a few counts of this clonotype. The J gene is TRBJ1-3, the V gene TRBV12-3 or TRBV12-4; no clear D gene. The CDR3 totals 12 residues. V was cut by 6 bases and J by 4 bases, with 7 bases left in between. DNA of the CDR3: TGTGCCAGCAGCCGTTGGGGAAACACCATATATTTT. Translated, it gives CASSRWGNTIYF.

The chain links TRBV6-1 to TRBJ1-6, with D possibly matching TRBD1 (5 bases). Germline V lookup: CDR1 MNHNS, CDR2 SASEGT. The CDR3 contains 14 residues. The germline V and J ends were trimmed by 0 bases and 10 bases, with 10 bases remaining between them. CDR3 in amino acids: CASSEAGWGSPLHF. The CDR3 region has the DNA TGTGCCAGCAGTGAAGCAGGGTGGGGGTCACCCCTCCACTTT.

The rearrangement uses TRBV5-1 and TRBJ2-1; TRBD1 matches at 10 bases. The J segment lost 10 bases and the V segment lost 2 bases, leaving 6 bases of the junction unmatched. Germline V CDR1 and CDR2: SGHRS, YFSETQ. CDR3 length: 14 residues. CDR3 protein: CASSFRDRGEEQFF. CDR3 coding DNA: TGCGCCAGCAGCTTCCGGGACAGGGGTGAGGAGCAGTTCTTC.

This clonotype was seen a handful of times. This chain links TRBV5-1 with TRBJ2-5; D is unclear. The CDR3 has 13 residues. Trimming took 5 bases from V and 1 from J, leaving 9 bases between them. Germline CDR1 and CDR2: SGHRS and YFSETQ. CDR3: CASRLTAQETQYF. Written as DNA, the CDR3 is TGCGCCAGCAGGCTTACAGCCCAAGAGACCCAGTACTTC.

The rearrangement uses TRBV18 and TRBJ2-3; D could derive from TRBD1 or TRBD2 (6 bases each). Looked up from germline, CDR1 is KGHSH and CDR2 is LQKENI. The V and J ends lost 0 bases and 2 bases respectively, with 12 bases between them. CDR3 length: 16 residues. CDR3 residues: CASSPPYGGHTDTQYF. DNA for the CDR3: TGTGCCAGCTCACCACCGTACGGGGGACACACAGATACGCAGTATTTT.

This clonotype was counted a few times. The gene calls are TRBV3-1 and TRBJ1-2; no clear D. The CDR3 has 13 residues. Germline-derived CDR1 and CDR2 are LGHDT and YNNKEL (reference sequence). The V end lost 0 bases, the J end lost 4 bases, and 6 bases lay between the germline ends. CDR3 in DNA: TGTGCCAGCAGCCAAGATCATATCTATGGCTACACCTTC. It codes for CASSQDHIYGYTF. Complete variable domain (other parts from reference TRBV3-1 and TRBJ1-2): DTAVSQTPKYLVTQMGNDKSIKCEQNLGHDTMYWYKQDSKKFLKIMFSYNNKELIINETVPNRFSPKSPDKAHLNLHINSLELGDSAVYFCASSQDHIYGYTFGSGTRLTVV.

This clonotype was detected a few times. The gene calls are TRBV28 and TRBJ2-7, with 7 bases fitting TRBD1. Trimming at V came to 7 bases and at J to 7 bases, leaving 10 bases not matched to a gene. Germline V gene data show CDR1 as MDHEN and CDR2 as SYDVKM. The CDR3 is 13 amino acids. CDR3 residues: CASNRGRLKEQYV. The CDR3 coding sequence is TGTGCCAGCAACAGGGGCCGCCTCAAGGAGCAGTACGTC.

This clonotype was counted ten times or more. The chain couples TRBV20-1 to TRBJ2-3; D gene uncertain. This CDR3 region has 12 residues. V lost 1 base to trimming and J lost 2 bases, with 4 bases between them. Germline-derived CDR1 and CDR2 are DFQATT and SNEGSKA (reference sequence). The CDR3 here is CSARGPTDTQYF. The CDR3 coding sequence is TGCAGTGCTAGAGGCCCCACAGATACGCAGTATTTT.

This sequence joins TRBV7-2 and TRBJ1-5; a possible D gene is TRBD1 (5 bases). V was shortened by 1 base and J by 6 bases, with 13 bases between the two germline ends. The CDR3 loop spans 15 amino acids. The germline CDR1 and CDR2 sequences are SGHTA and FQGNSA. In nucleotides, the CDR3 is TGTGCCAGCAGCTTAGGGTGGGGGTATAGTCAGCCCCAGCATTTT. Its protein product is CASSLGWGYSQPQHF.

This clonotype was recorded a few times. The rearrangement joins TRBV5-1 to TRBJ1-1, with unresolved D. Trimming removed 1 base from V and 5 bases from J, with 15 bases in between. Germline loops: CDR1 SGHRS, CDR2 YFSETQ. The CDR3 has 15 residues. The CDR3 loop is CASSLNGNLGTEAFF. CDR3 in DNA: TGCGCCAGCAGCTTGAACGGGAACCTGGGGACTGAAGCTTTCTTT.

This clonotype turned up a few times. This chain joins TRBV20-1 and TRBJ2-5; a possible D gene is TRBD1 (6 bases). There are 14 residues in the CDR3. Trimming removed 3 bases from V and 4 bases from J, with 15 bases in between. The V gene's germline CDR1 is DFQATT and CDR2 SNEGSKA (reference sequence). As DNA, the CDR3 is TGCAGTGCTAGCATTACAGGGTTCGGAGAGACCCAGTACTTC. Its protein is CSASITGFGETQYF.

The table lists this clonotype with a few counts. The chain carries TRBV5-1 and TRBJ2-5; D might be TRBD1 (6 bases). Germline CDR1 SGHRS, CDR2 YFSETQ. V lost 4 bases and J 3 bases, leaving 7 bases between the germline ends. This CDR3 has 12 amino acids. The CDR3 region has the DNA TGCGCCAGCAGCAGGGGGAAAGAGACCCAGTACTTC. Translating it yields CASSRGKETQYF.

The table lists this clonotype with many counts. The CDR3 nucleotides read TGCGCCAGTCGGGGCCTAACAGTGAACACTGAAGCTTTCTTT. Its translation: CASRGLTVNTEAFF. V and J are TRBV4-1 and TRBJ1-1, with D perhaps TRBD1 (5 bases). Germline V CDR1 and CDR2: MGHRA, YSYEKL. This CDR3 region has 14 residues. The germline V and J ends were trimmed by 9 bases and 0 bases, with 14 bases remaining between them.

This clonotype was detected a few times. The chain employs TRBV7-8 and TRBJ2-1, with 7 positions matching TRBD1. CDR3 length equals 12 residues. V lost 5 bases, J lost 16 bases, and 11 bases stayed unmatched. Per germline, CDR1 SGHVS and CDR2 FQNEAQ. The CDR3 loop is CASSLGTVHLFF. In nucleotides, the CDR3 is TGTGCCAGCAGCCTCGGGACAGTACATCTTTTCTTC.

The CDR3 region is CSARGLADHTGGPADTQYF. CDR3 bases: TGCAGTGCGCGGGGACTAGCGGACCATACGGGGGGGCCAGCAGATACGCAGTATTTT. This rearrangement joins TRBV20-1 to TRBJ2-3, with 11 bases aligning to TRBD2. CDR3 length: 19 amino acids. Germline-derived CDR1 and CDR2 are DFQATT and SNEGSKA (reference sequence). J gave up 4 bases and V 6 bases, and 21 bases lay outside the gene matches.

The chain recombines TRBV18 with TRBJ2-3; D remains ambiguous. The CDR3 spans 12 residues. V was trimmed by 5 bases and J by 9 bases, leaving 12 bases between them. The germline V gene has CDR1 KGHSH and CDR2 LQKENI. CDR3 nucleotide sequence: TGTGCCAGCTCAAACCTTGTTGCGACGCAGTATTTT. It translates to CASSNLVATQYF. Full variable domain (remainder filled in from reference TRBV18 and TRBJ2-3): NAGVMQNPRHLVRRRGQEARLRCSPMKGHSHVYWYRQLPEEGLKFMVYLQKENIIDESGMPKERFSAEFPKEGPSILRIQQVVRGDSAAYFCASSNLVATQYFGPGTRLTVL.

The sample holds a few counts of this clonotype. The V gene is TRBV7-8, the J gene TRBJ2-2, with D tentatively TRBD1 or TRBD2 (5 bases each). CDR3 length: 16 residues. With 5 bases removed from V and 4 bases from J, the gap between germline ends came to 17 bases. Per the germline V gene, CDR1 is SGHVS and CDR2 is FQNEAQ. The CDR3 region has the DNA TGTGCCAGCAGCCAGAGGGGCCGAGAGGGCACCGGGGAGCTGTTTTTT. Protein product: CASSQRGREGTGELFF.

The rearrangement joins TRBV7-8 to TRBJ1-2; D is possibly TRBD1 (5 bases). CDR3 length equals 12 residues. V shed 3 bases and J shed 8 bases, with 10 bases lying between them. In germline, CDR1 is SGHVS, CDR2 FQNEAQ. CDR3 nucleotides: TGTGCCAGCAGCTTTGGGGACCAGGGCTACACCTTC. It is translated as CASSFGDQGYTF.

The chain uses TRBV6-5 and TRBJ1-3; D perhaps matches TRBD1 (5 bases). V lost 6 bases and J 4 bases, leaving 16 bases between the germline ends. From germline, CDR1 is MNHEY and CDR2 SVGAGI. The CDR3 length is 15 residues. The CDR3, as DNA: TGTGCCAGCAGGGCGGATCCGGGACCGGGAAACACCATATATTTT. As protein: CASRADPGPGNTIYF.

V is TRBV20-1 and J is TRBJ1-2, with no clear D. This CDR3 is 12 amino acids long. Germline CDR1 is DFQATT and CDR2 is SNEGSKA (reference sequence). V lost 0 bases and J lost 8, with 10 bases in between. This CDR3 is CSARDMLVGYTF. As DNA, the CDR3 is TGCAGTGCTAGAGATATGCTGGTAGGCTACACCTTC.

This clonotype was recorded a few times. DNA of the CDR3: TGTGCCAGCAGCTTGGGCGCGGGGGGAGATACGCAGTATTTT. Amino acids: CASSLGAGGDTQYF. V gene TRBV27 combines with J gene TRBJ2-3; 8 bases line up with TRBD2. This CDR3 spans 14 amino acids. Germline V gene sequence: CDR1 MNHEY, CDR2 SMNVEV (reference sequence). Trimming at V came to 6 bases and at J to 5 bases, leaving 7 bases not matched to a gene.

Only a few counts were recorded for this clonotype. This chain links TRBV28 with TRBJ2-5; 10 bases match TRBD1. The CDR3 covers 17 residues. J lost 1 base, V lost 4 bases, and 9 bases had no gene match. Germline V gene data show CDR1 as MDHEN and CDR2 as SYDVKM. The CDR3 sequence: CASSSRDRGSLQETQYF. CDR3 DNA: TGTGCCAGCAGTTCACGGGACAGGGGTTCGCTCCAAGAGACCCAGTACTTC.

On this clonotype itself: At one boundary the junction diverges from the germline segment, which might be a read error. The chain has TRBV4-1 and TRBJ1-1; a possible D gene is TRBD1 (5 bases). Germline CDR1 is MGHRA and CDR2 is YSYEKL. The CDR3 spans 17 residues. CDR3 in DNA: TGCGCCAGCTTTTCCCCGATCGGGGCAGGTCCCACGACTGGAGCTTTCTTT. It translates to CASFSPIGAGPTTGAFF.

The chain couples TRBV20-1 to TRBJ1-2, with D perhaps TRBD1 (6 bases). Looked up from germline, CDR1 is DFQATT and CDR2 is SNEGSKA (reference sequence). The V and J ends lost 5 bases and 3 bases respectively, with 16 bases between them. The CDR3 spans 14 residues. The CDR3 loop is CSADPQGLDYGYTF. The CDR3 DNA sequence: TGCAGTGCTGACCCCCAGGGGCTGGACTATGGCTACACCTTC.

The gene calls are TRBV5-4 and TRBJ2-3; TRBD2 agrees at 10 bases. The CDR3 is made up of 15 amino acids. Trimming at V came to 4 bases and at J to 6 bases, leaving 8 bases not matched to a gene. Germline assignment: CDR1 SGHNT and CDR2 YYREEE (reference sequence). CDR3 bases: TGTGCCAGCAGCCCCCTAGCGGGGGAAGGTGATACGCAGTATTTT. Protein product: CASSPLAGEGDTQYF.

The sample holds a few counts of this clonotype. This chain connects TRBV9 to TRBJ2-5, with D unclear. Trimming stripped 0 bases from V and 1 base from J, with 10 bases between. CDR3 length equals 15 residues. Per the germline V gene, CDR1 is SGDLS and CDR2 is YYNGEE. As DNA, the CDR3 is TGTGCCAGCAGCGTAGCCCCGACGGCCCAAGAGACCCAGTACTTC. This translates into CASSVAPTAQETQYF. Using reference TRBV9 and TRBJ2-5 for the parts outside the CDR3, the full variable domain is DSGVTQTPKHLITATGQRVTLRCSPRSGDLSVYWYQQSLDQGLQFLIQYYNGEERAKGNILERFSAQQFPDLHSELNLSSLELGDSALYFCASSVAPTAQETQYFGPGTRLLVL.

This clonotype was seen only a few times. The rearrangement joins TRBV12-5 to TRBJ1-1, with 7 bases fitting TRBD1. The germline gives CDR1 LGHNT, CDR2 FRNRAP. J was trimmed by 10 bases and V by 7 bases; bases with no gene match: 9. CDR3 length: 12 amino acids. CDR3 in DNA: TGTGCTAGTGCTGAGGGGGCCGCCGGAGCTTTCTTT. It encodes CASAEGAAGAFF.

Only a few counts were recorded for this clonotype. The gene calls are TRBV2 and TRBJ2-7, with 9 bases lining up with TRBD2. Germline V gives CDR1 SNHLY, CDR2 FYNNEI. The CDR3 covers 15 residues. Unmatched junction bases numbered 6, after V lost 6 bases and J lost 0 bases. The CDR3 loop is CASSSGGPSSYEQYF. CDR3 DNA: TGTGCCAGCAGCAGCGGGGGGCCTAGCTCCTACGAGCAGTACTTC.

This clonotype was seen repeatedly, ten times or more. This chain connects TRBV5-1 to TRBJ2-3; the D is unclear. Germline V CDR1 and CDR2: SGHRS, YFSETQ. The V end was cut by 0 bases, the J end by 0 bases, with 5 bases between. The CDR3 length is 14 residues. The CDR3 region is CASSLATSTDTQYF. The CDR3 DNA reads TGCGCCAGCAGCTTGGCTACTAGCACAGATACGCAGTATTTT. Complete variable domain (other parts from reference TRBV5-1 and TRBJ2-3): KAGVTQTPRYLIKTRGQQVTLSCSPISGHRSVSWYQQTPGQGLQFLFEYFSETQRNKGNFPGRFSGRQFSNSRSEMNVSTLELGDSALYLCASSLATSTDTQYFGPGTRLTVL.